A single sample gave rise to the 31 T cell receptor beta chains below, sequenced in a study of blood T cell repertoires in COVID-19 (dated by TCRdb to 2018 to 2021). Library preparation was by the immunoSEQ multiplex PCR assay. Held by TCRdb, this immuneACCESS table contains in-frame sequences only and omits some clones. Under half of the omission traces to an unresolved V gene where checked; the cause of the rest is unknown. Recorded for this sample are 65,000 to 90,000 clones; about 90% of them occurred a single time. The top ten hold just over 5% of the sample. The material sequenced was peripheral blood. All receptors derive from a human donor in a cohort sampled during active COVID-19.

The rearrangement uses TRBV19 and TRBJ2-1, with a possible D match to TRBD1 (6 bases). CDR1 LNHDA and CDR2 SQIVND come from the germline V gene (reference sequence). Trimming pared 6 bases from V and 5 bases from J, leaving 20 bases between. The CDR3 covers 16 residues. The CDR3 coding sequence is TGTGCCAGTAGGTATCGACCCAGGGGTGGGGACAATGAGCAGTTCTTC. This translates into CASRYRPRGGDNEQFF.

The chain uses TRBV7-6 and TRBJ2-7, with TRBD1 as a possible D gene (6 bases). The CDR3 is made up of 14 amino acids. Trimming took off 1 base at V and 6 bases at J, with 13 bases between the two ends. The germline gives CDR1 SGHVS, CDR2 FNYEAQ. In DNA, the CDR3 is TGTGCCAGCAGCTTAGGGGTCCAGGGGAGCGAGCAGTACTTC. Translated: CASSLGVQGSEQYF.

The chain carries TRBV7-7 and TRBJ2-1; D unclear. This CDR3 contains 13 residues. Germline CDR1 and CDR2: SSHAT and FNYEAQ (reference sequence). V lost 2 bases and J lost 4, with 6 bases in between. CDR3 bases: TGTGCCAGCAGCTTATCCGGGTACAATGAGCAGTTCTTC. Residues: CASSLSGYNEQFF.

V gene TRBV3-1 (or the pseudogene TRBV3-2) combines with J gene TRBJ2-2, with TRBD2 matching over 7 bases. The germline V gene encodes CDR1 LGHDT and CDR2 YNNKEL (reference sequence). Germline trimming cut 2 bases from V and 9 bases from J; bases unmatched to any gene: 3. The CDR3 contains 13 residues. The CDR3 sequence is CASSQTSVWELFF. The CDR3 nucleotides read TGTGCCAGCAGCCAAACTAGCGTCTGGGAGCTGTTTTTT.

This clone is a singleton in its sample. The V call is TRBV5-1, the J call TRBJ1-2; TRBD1 matches 9 bases. Germline V gene data show CDR1 as SGHRS and CDR2 as YFSETQ. The CDR3 totals 15 residues. With 4 bases clipped from V and 0 bases from J, the junction kept 4 bases outside the gene matches. Here the CDR3 reads CASSRTGEANYGYTF. The CDR3 nucleotides read TGCGCCAGCAGCAGGACAGGGGAAGCTAACTATGGCTACACCTTC.

The rearrangement joins TRBV7-3 to TRBJ2-5; D is unresolved. This CDR3 has 14 amino acids. V was pared by 2 bases and J by 5 bases, with 12 bases between. Germline V gene lookup returns CDR1 SGHTA and CDR2 FQGTGA. CDR3: CASSLSGSGETQYF. The CDR3, as DNA: TGTGCCAGCAGCTTATCTGGTTCCGGGGAGACCCAGTACTTC.

The V and J genes are TRBV4-3 and TRBJ2-7; no definite D call. This CDR3 is 16 amino acids long. Germline CDR1 is LGHNA and CDR2 is YSLEER. V was clipped by 0 bases and J by 0 bases, with 12 bases between them. The CDR3 reads CASSQDPRLSSYEQYF. The CDR3 coding sequence is TGCGCCAGCAGCCAAGACCCCAGGCTAAGCTCCTACGAGCAGTACTTC.

The chain recombines TRBV19 with TRBJ1-5; TRBD1 agrees at 11 bases. The J segment lost 4 bases and the V segment lost 3 bases, leaving 2 bases of the junction unmatched. This CDR3 has 15 residues. Germline-derived CDR1 and CDR2 are LNHDA and SQIVND (reference sequence). The CDR3 sequence is CASSIGTGGNQPQHF. Written as DNA, the CDR3 is TGTGCCAGTAGTATCGGGACAGGGGGTAATCAGCCCCAGCATTTT.

This chain uses TRBV7-9 with TRBJ1-4, with TRBD1 matching 8 bases. Germline V gene data show CDR1 as SEHNR and CDR2 as FQNEAQ (reference sequence). Germline trimming cut 4 bases from V and 4 bases from J; bases unmatched to any gene: 5. This CDR3 region has 15 residues. The DNA for the CDR3 is TGTGCCAGCAGCTCCCGAGACAGGGGTAATGAAAAACTGTTTTTT. This gives the protein CASSSRDRGNEKLFF.

V gene TRBV11-2 combines with J gene TRBJ1-1; TRBD1 aligns across 7 bases. Germline lookup yields CDR1 SGHAT and CDR2 FQNNGV. Trimming cost V 0 bases and J 2 bases; bases outside gene matches: 6. The CDR3 consists of 16 residues. The CDR3 loop is CASSLDPGQRNTEAFF. The CDR3 coding sequence is TGTGCCAGCAGCTTAGATCCGGGACAGAGAAACACTGAAGCTTTCTTT.

The chain employs TRBV18 and TRBJ1-1; D remains ambiguous. The V gene's germline CDR1 is KGHSH and CDR2 LQKENI. V lost 2 bases to trimming and J lost 0 bases, with 16 bases between them. CDR3 length equals 17 residues. The chain's CDR3 is CASSPGTRSSMNTEAFF. CDR3 DNA sequence: TGTGCCAGCTCACCAGGTACCAGGTCATCCATGAACACTGAAGCTTTCTTT.

The V call is TRBV11-2, the J call TRBJ2-1; 9 bases are a match to TRBD2. Germline V gene data show CDR1 as SGHAT and CDR2 as FQNNGV. The CDR3 runs to 16 residues. The J segment lost 8 bases and the V segment lost 1 base, leaving 9 bases of the junction unmatched. The CDR3 DNA is TGTGCCAGCAGCTTAGTTGCTAGCGGGGATGGGGATGAGCAGTTCTTC. Translated, it gives CASSLVASGDGDEQFF.

CDR3 sequence reads: CATSRAGTANTEAFF. The CDR3 nucleotides read TGTGCCACCAGCAGGGCTGGGACAGCGAACACTGAAGCTTTCTTT. The chain carries TRBV15 and TRBJ1-1, with TRBD1 identical over 7 bases. This CDR3 comprises 15 residues. The J segment lost 1 base and the V segment lost 3 bases, leaving 5 bases of the junction unmatched. CDR1 is LNHNV, CDR2 YYDKDF, per germline (reference sequence).

The V gene is TRBV5-1, the J gene TRBJ2-7; D is perhaps TRBD2 (5 bases). V was clipped by 5 bases and J by 3 bases, with 15 bases between them. Germline CDR1 and CDR2: SGHRS and YFSETQ. The length of the CDR3 is 14 residues. The CDR3 coding sequence is TGCGCCAGCAGTGTCGGGGAAGCAGGCTACGAGCAGTACTTC. Protein: CASSVGEAGYEQYF.

V gene TRBV5-4 combines with J gene TRBJ2-2, with D possibly being TRBD1 (5 bases). The germline V and J ends were trimmed by 7 bases and 1 base, with 8 bases remaining between them. The CDR3 is made up of 13 amino acids. Germline CDR1 and CDR2: SGHNT and YYREEE (reference sequence). The CDR3 sequence is CASSDMNTGELFF. The CDR3, as DNA: TGTGCCAGCTCGGACATGAACACCGGGGAGCTGTTTTTT.

This clone has only one observation. The chain uses TRBV7-9 and TRBJ1-1, with D maybe TRBD1 (5 bases). This CDR3 spans 14 amino acids. Trimming stripped 5 bases from V and 6 bases from J, with 16 bases between. Germline V gene lookup returns CDR1 SEHNR and CDR2 FQNEAQ (reference sequence). CDR3 sequence reads: CASSTTLGGSEAFF. DNA for the CDR3: TGTGCCAGCAGCACAACCTTGGGGGGGTCTGAAGCTTTCTTT.

This rearrangement joins TRBV3-1 (or the pseudogene TRBV3-2) to TRBJ1-5, with 9 bases that match TRBD1. CDR1 is LGHDT and CDR2 is YNNKEL in the germline V gene (reference sequence). The V gene end was trimmed by 1 base and the J gene end by 6 bases; junction bases not matched to a gene: 7. The CDR3 contains 16 residues. CDR3 region: CASSQGTGDLGQPQHF. CDR3 coding DNA: TGTGCCAGCAGCCAAGGGACAGGGGACTTGGGTCAGCCCCAGCATTTT.

The chain's CDR3 is CASSEGLAGGSSYEQYF. In nucleotides, the CDR3 is TGTGCCAGCAGTGAGGGACTAGCGGGAGGGTCCTCCTACGAGCAGTACTTC. The chain combines TRBV2 with TRBJ2-7, with 16 bases aligning to TRBD2. The ends lost 3 bases at V and 0 bases at J; junction bases unmatched: 2. Germline V gene lookup returns CDR1 SNHLY and CDR2 FYNNEI. This CDR3 has 17 residues.

V and J are TRBV6-5 and TRBJ1-5; the match to TRBD1 covers 9 bases. The CDR3 is 15 amino acids. From germline, CDR1 is MNHEY and CDR2 SVGAGI. With 5 bases clipped from V and 1 base from J, the junction kept 3 bases outside the gene matches. The CDR3 sequence: CASSLGQGSNQPQHF. For the CDR3, the DNA is TGTGCCAGCAGTCTGGGACAGGGAAGCAATCAGCCCCAGCATTTT.

The gene calls are TRBV5-1 and TRBJ2-4, with 7 bases that match TRBD1. CDR3 length equals 18 residues. Unmatched junction bases numbered 9, after V lost 0 bases and J lost 0 bases. Germline CDR1 and CDR2: SGHRS and YFSETQ. The CDR3 DNA sequence: TGCGCCAGCAGCTTGGGAGAAAGGGGGCTAGGAGCCAAAAACATTCAGTACTTC. Protein: CASSLGERGLGAKNIQYF.

This chain joins TRBV24-1 and TRBJ2-2; 8 bases are shared with TRBD1. The CDR3 length is 15 residues. Trimming cost V 9 bases and J 7 bases; bases outside gene matches: 12. CDR1 is KGHDR and CDR2 is SFDVKD in the germline V gene. CDR3 protein: CATPMDRDSIGELFF. CDR3 in DNA: TGTGCCACCCCGATGGACAGGGATAGTATCGGGGAGCTGTTTTTT.

V usage is TRBV7-2 and J usage is TRBJ1-2; D possibly corresponds to TRBD1 (5 bases). This CDR3 region has 15 residues. Germline lookup yields CDR1 SGHTA and CDR2 FQGNSA. Trimming removed 1 base at V and 7 bases at J, with 16 bases between. CDR3 coding DNA: TGTGCCAGCAGCTTAGAGAGGGGAGGGAGCGGTGGCTACACCTTC. Amino acid sequence: CASSLERGGSGGYTF.

This rearrangement joins TRBV7-2 to TRBJ2-3, with TRBD1 identical over 7 bases. Trimming took 2 bases from V and 3 from J; bases not matched to a gene: 8. The CDR3 loop spans 16 amino acids. CDR1 and CDR2 (germline): SGHTA, FQGNSA. The CDR3 is CASSLLRTGGTDTQYF. The CDR3 nucleotides read TGTGCCAGCAGCTTACTTAGGACAGGCGGGACAGATACGCAGTATTTT.

The rearrangement uses TRBV30 and TRBJ2-7; TRBD2 matches at 12 bases. The CDR3 is 17 amino acids. V was clipped by 2 bases and J by 1 base; unmatched bases: 9. Per the germline V gene, CDR1 is GTSNPN and CDR2 is SVGIG (reference sequence). DNA for the CDR3: TGTGCCTGGAGTAGGGCTAGCGGGAGGGCCAATTCCTACGAGCAGTACTTC. This gives the protein CAWSRASGRANSYEQYF. Together with reference TRBV30 and TRBJ2-7, the CDR3 gives the full variable domain: SQTIHQWPATLVQPVGSPLSLECTVEGTSNPNLYWYRQAAGRGLQLLFYSVGIGQISSEVPQNLSASRPQDRQFILSSKKLLLSDSGFYLCAWSRASGRANSYEQYFGPGTRLTVT.

The rearrangement joins TRBV3-1 (or the pseudogene TRBV3-2) to TRBJ1-2, with D tentatively TRBD1 (6 bases). The CDR3 is made up of 15 amino acids. CDR1 is LGHDT and CDR2 is YNNKEL in the germline V gene (reference sequence). Trimming cost V 3 bases and J 5 bases, with 16 bases left between them. CDR3 in DNA: TGTGCCAGCAGCCATGCTCTGGGGGCAGGGTATGGCTACACCTTC. Translating gives CASSHALGAGYGYTF.

The CDR3 loop is CASSQGQTNTEAFF. The CDR3 DNA is TGTGCCAGCAGCCAAGGACAAACGAACACTGAAGCTTTCTTT. This chain connects TRBV5-4 to TRBJ1-1, with a possible D match to TRBD1 (5 bases). There are 14 residues in the CDR3. The V end lost 4 bases, the J end lost 1 base, and 11 bases lay between the germline ends. The germline V gene encodes CDR1 SGHNT and CDR2 YYREEE (reference sequence). Full variable domain (remainder filled in from reference TRBV5-4 and TRBJ1-1): ETGVTQSPTHLIKTRGQQVTLRCSSQSGHNTVSWYQQALGQGPQFIFQYYREEENGRGNFPPRFSGLQFPNYSSELNVNALELDDSALYLCASSQGQTNTEAFFGQGTRLTVV.

This clone was seen a few times. This chain joins TRBV19 and TRBJ1-1, with D possibly TRBD1 on 6 matching bases. CDR1 LNHDA and CDR2 SQIVND come from the germline V gene (reference sequence). The V and J ends lost 8 bases and 5 bases respectively, with 18 bases between them. This CDR3 region has 14 residues. CDR3 sequence reads: CASQLDSQGTEAFF. The CDR3 region has the DNA TGTGCCAGTCAATTGGACAGTCAGGGGACTGAAGCTTTCTTT.

This chain joins TRBV7-9 and TRBJ2-7, with 7 nucleotides matching TRBD1. V was pared by 6 bases and J by 1 base, with 15 bases of the junction left unmatched. The length of the CDR3 is 17 residues. Germline V gene lookup returns CDR1 SEHNR and CDR2 FQNEAQ (reference sequence). CDR3 nucleotide sequence: TGTGCCAGCAGTCGTGGGGGCATTGGGGACAGATCCTACGAGCAGTACTTC. Amino acids: CASSRGGIGDRSYEQYF.

This clone was picked up a small number of times. The genes are TRBV29-1 and TRBJ2-3, with TRBD1 matching 7 bases. Trimming at V came to 4 bases and at J to 6 bases, leaving 19 bases not matched to a gene. The germline V gene has CDR1 SQVTM and CDR2 ANQGSEA. This CDR3 region has 17 residues. The DNA for the CDR3 is TGCAGCGTTGTGCTGAGGGGGCGCGTCTACGGATCGGATACGCAGTATTTT. It translates to CSVVLRGRVYGSDTQYF.

This clone appeared once. CDR3 residues: CAWSIEGLANEKLFF. CDR3 nucleotide sequence: TGTGCCTGGAGTATTGAGGGTCTCGCCAATGAAAAACTGTTTTTT. This chain connects TRBV30 to TRBJ1-4; no clear D. The length of the CDR3 is 15 residues. V lost 2 bases to trimming and J lost 5 bases, with 15 bases between them. Per the germline V gene, CDR1 is GTSNPN and CDR2 is SVGIG (reference sequence).

This chain links TRBV19 with TRBJ2-7; the D gene is possibly TRBD1 (5 bases). Germline V gene data show CDR1 as LNHDA and CDR2 as SQIVND (reference sequence). The V end was cut by 4 bases, the J end by 7 bases, with 20 bases between. The CDR3 is made up of 15 amino acids. The CDR3 protein is CASSRRVGQAGEQYF. CDR3 coding DNA: TGTGCCAGTAGTAGACGAGTGGGGCAGGCAGGGGAGCAGTACTTC.